The T cell receptor beta chain described here comes from a study of blood T cells in healthy people across ages. About the study: In model experiments, template switching was able to capture about one barcoded beta molecule for every two T cells that were present.

This CDR3 region has 17 residues. V lost 6 bases, J lost 4 bases, and 23 bases lay in between. Looked up from germline, CDR1 is MRHNA and CDR2 is SNTAGT. A second PCR of roughly 7 to 11 cycles used a sample-barcoded 5' primer and a J-beta primer mix. One entry per CDR3 protein results from TCRdb running MiXCR on the 5' RACE reads. The table lists approximately 800,000 distinct CDR3 sequences, around 62% of them singletons. The authors extracted at least 6 micrograms of total RNA per sample. The chain couples TRBV6-4 to TRBJ2-3; no clear D. The TCR comes from a young man in good health. Sequencing input: blood. The chain's CDR3 is CASSDVGRCCIPDTQYF. Here the CDR3 DNA reads TGTGCCAGCAGCGACGTCGGGCGTTGTTGCATCCCAGATACGCAGTATTTT.